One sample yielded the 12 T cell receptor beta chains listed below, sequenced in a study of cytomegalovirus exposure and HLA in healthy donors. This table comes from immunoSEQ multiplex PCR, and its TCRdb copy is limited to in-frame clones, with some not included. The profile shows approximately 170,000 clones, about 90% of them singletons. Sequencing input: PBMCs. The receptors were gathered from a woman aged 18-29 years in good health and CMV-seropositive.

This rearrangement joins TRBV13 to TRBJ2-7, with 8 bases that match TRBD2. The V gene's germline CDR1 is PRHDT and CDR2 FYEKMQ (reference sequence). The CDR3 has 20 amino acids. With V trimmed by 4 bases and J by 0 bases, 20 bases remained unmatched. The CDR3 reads CASSSDLFSGSFHGSYEQYF. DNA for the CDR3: TGTGCCAGCAGCTCCGACCTCTTCAGCGGGAGCTTTCATGGCTCCTACGAGCAGTACTTC.

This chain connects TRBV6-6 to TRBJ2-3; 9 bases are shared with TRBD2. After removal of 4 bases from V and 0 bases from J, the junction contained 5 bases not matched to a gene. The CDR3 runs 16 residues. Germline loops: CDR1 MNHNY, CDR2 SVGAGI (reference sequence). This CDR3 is CASSSGLAGSTDTQYF. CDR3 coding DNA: TGTGCCAGCAGTTCCGGTCTAGCGGGAAGCACAGATACGCAGTATTTT.

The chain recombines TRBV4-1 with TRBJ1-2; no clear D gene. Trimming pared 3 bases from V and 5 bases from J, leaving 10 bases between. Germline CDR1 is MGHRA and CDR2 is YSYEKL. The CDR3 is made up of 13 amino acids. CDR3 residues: CASSQPGTYGYTF. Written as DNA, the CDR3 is TGCGCCAGCAGCCAGCCTGGTACTTATGGCTACACCTTC.

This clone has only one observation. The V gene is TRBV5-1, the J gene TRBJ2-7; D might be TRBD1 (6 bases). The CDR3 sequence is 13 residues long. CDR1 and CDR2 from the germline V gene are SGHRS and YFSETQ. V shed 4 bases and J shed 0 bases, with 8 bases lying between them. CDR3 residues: CASSADSSYEQYF. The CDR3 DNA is TGCGCCAGCAGCGCGGACAGCTCCTACGAGCAGTACTTC.

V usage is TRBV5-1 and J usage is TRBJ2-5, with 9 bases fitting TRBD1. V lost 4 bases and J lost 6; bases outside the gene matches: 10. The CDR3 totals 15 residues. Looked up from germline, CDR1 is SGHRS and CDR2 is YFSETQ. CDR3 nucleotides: TGCGCCAGCAGCCCTCCAGGGGACAGGGTAAAGACCCAGTACTTC. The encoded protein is CASSPPGDRVKTQYF.

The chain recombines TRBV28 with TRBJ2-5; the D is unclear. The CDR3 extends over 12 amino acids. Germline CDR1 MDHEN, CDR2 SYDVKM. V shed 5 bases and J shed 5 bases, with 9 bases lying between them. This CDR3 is CASSEAWETQYF. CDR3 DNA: TGTGCCAGCAGTGAGGCTTGGGAGACCCAGTACTTC.

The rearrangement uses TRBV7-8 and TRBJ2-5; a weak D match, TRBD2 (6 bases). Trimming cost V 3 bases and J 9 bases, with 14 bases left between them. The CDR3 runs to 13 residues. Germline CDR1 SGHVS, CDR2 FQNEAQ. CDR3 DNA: TGTGCCAGCAGCTTTGGGCAGCCGGGGGCCCAGTACTTC. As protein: CASSFGQPGAQYF.

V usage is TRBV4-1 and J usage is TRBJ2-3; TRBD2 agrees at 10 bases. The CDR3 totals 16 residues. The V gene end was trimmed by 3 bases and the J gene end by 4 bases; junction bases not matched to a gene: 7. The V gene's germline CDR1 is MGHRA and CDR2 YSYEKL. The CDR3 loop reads CASSHPSGGAPDTQYF. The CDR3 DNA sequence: TGCGCCAGCAGCCATCCCAGCGGGGGGGCCCCAGATACGCAGTATTTT.

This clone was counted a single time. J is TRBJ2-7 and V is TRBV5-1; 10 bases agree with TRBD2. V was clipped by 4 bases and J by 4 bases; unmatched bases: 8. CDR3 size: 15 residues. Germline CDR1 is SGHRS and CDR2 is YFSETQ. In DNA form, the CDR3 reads TGCGCCAGCAGCCCTTTGACTAGCGGGCCGTACGAGCAGTACTTC. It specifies CASSPLTSGPYEQYF.

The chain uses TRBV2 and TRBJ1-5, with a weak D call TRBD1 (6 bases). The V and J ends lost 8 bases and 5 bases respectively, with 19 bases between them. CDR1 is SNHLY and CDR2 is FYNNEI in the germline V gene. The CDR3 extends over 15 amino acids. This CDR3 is CASDTGTPGHQPQHF. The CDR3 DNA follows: TGTGCCAGCGATACAGGGACCCCAGGGCATCAGCCCCAGCATTTT.

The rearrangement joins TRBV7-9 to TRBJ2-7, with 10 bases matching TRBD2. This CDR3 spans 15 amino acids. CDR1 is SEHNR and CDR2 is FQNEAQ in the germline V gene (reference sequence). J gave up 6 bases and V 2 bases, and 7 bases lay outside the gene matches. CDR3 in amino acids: CASSLSGRAWSEQYF. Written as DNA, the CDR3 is TGTGCCAGCAGCTTAAGCGGGAGGGCTTGGAGCGAGCAGTACTTC.

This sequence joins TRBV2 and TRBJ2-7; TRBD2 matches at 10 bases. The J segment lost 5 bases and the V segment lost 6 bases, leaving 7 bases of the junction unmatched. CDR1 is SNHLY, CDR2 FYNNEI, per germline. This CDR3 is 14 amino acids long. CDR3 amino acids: CASRAGTSEHEQYF. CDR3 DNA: TGTGCCAGCAGGGCGGGGACTAGCGAACACGAGCAGTACTTC.